Listed below are T cell receptor beta chains from one sample, sequenced in a study of CD8+CD57+ T cells in acquired aplastic anemia. TCRdb passed the reads through MiXCR, listing each CDR3 protein once. The repertoire holds 350,000 to 450,000 distinct CDR3 sequences, with 65% to 80% as singletons. Sequencing used sorted CD4+, CD8+, or CD8+CD57+ T cells (not recorded which) from PBMCs. Source of these receptors: a human donor in good health, serving as a control. Both conserved end residues are part of each CDR3. Fields, in order: J gene, V gene, D gene, clone size, CDR3 protein, CDR3 DNA. A D gene is named only where the DNA matches it firmly. Not all rows give a size; the values are once, few, many and, for expanded clones, a class.

TRBJ2-2 | TRBV9 | NA | once | CASSPQKGVHTGELFF | TGTGCCAGCAGCCCACAGAAGGGAGTCCACACCGGAGAGCTGTTTTTT
TRBJ1-3 | TRBV11-3 | NA | NA | CASSLHRNTNTIYF | TGTGCCAGCAGCTTACACCGGAACACAAACACCATATATTTT
TRBJ2-2 | TRBV30 | NA | many | CAWRLNRAGELFF | TGTGCCTGGAGACTAAACAGGGCCGGGGAGCTGTTTTTT
TRBJ2-5 | TRBV2 | NA | NA | CASSVVSPGATQYF | TGTGCCAGCAGTGTAGTTAGCCCCGGAGCGACCCAGTACTTC
TRBJ1-2 | TRBV7-2 | NA | NA | CASSLATPGVNYGYTF | TGTGCCAGCAGCTTAGCGACTCCGGGGGTTAACTATGGCTACACCTTC
TRBJ2-7 | TRBV6-2/TRBV6-3 | TRBD2 | NA | CASSRAGESYEQYF | TGTGCCAGCAGCCGGGCGGGGGAAAGCTACGAGCAGTACTTC
TRBJ1-2 | TRBV19 | TRBD1 | NA | CASSRQGTYGYTF | TGTGCCAGTAGTCGACAGGGGACCTATGGCTACACCTTC
TRBJ2-7 | TRBV20-1 | TRBD1 | once | CSARGRQGSYEQYF | TGCAGTGCTAGAGGGCGACAGGGTTCCTACGAGCAGTACTTC
TRBJ2-4 | TRBV5-1 | TRBD2 | NA | CASSPGVGTNGIGNIQYF | TGCGCCAGCAGCCCGGGTGTCGGGACTAACGGGATCGGAAACATTCAGTACTTC
TRBJ1-1 | TRBV30 | TRBD1 | many | CAWSDRGEAFF | TGTGCCTGGTCTGACAGGGGTGAAGCTTTCTTT
TRBJ1-5 | TRBV7-9 | NA | NA | CASSLHASEKLLFF | TGTGCCAGCAGCTTACACGCGAGTGAAAAACTGCTTTTTTTT
TRBJ2-5 | TRBV20-1 | TRBD2 | many | CSAGAGAGETQYF | TGCAGTGCTGGAGCGGGGGCGGGGGAGACCCAGTACTTC
TRBJ1-3 | TRBV7-2 | NA | NA | CASSPSGGSGGNTIYF | TGTGCCAGCTCACCATCCGGTGGCTCGGGGGGAAACACCATATATTTT
TRBJ2-7 | TRBV9 | NA | NA | CASSIGVDEQYF | TGTGCCAGCAGTATCGGGGTTGACGAGCAGTACTTC
TRBJ2-1 | TRBV20-1 | TRBD2 | NA | CSAKAQTSWRYSEQFF | TGCAGTGCTAAAGCTCAGACTAGCTGGAGATACAGTGAGCAGTTCTTC
TRBJ1-1 | TRBV15 | NA | NA | CATSEPLGSLNTEAFF | TGTGCCACCAGCGAGCCATTAGGGAGTTTGAACACTGAAGCTTTCTTT
TRBJ1-1 | TRBV29-1 | NA | NA | CSVATVSNTEAFF | TGCAGCGTTGCGACAGTCTCGAACACTGAAGCTTTCTTT
TRBJ2-7 | TRBV15 | TRBD2 | NA | CATSRDSGGPQTYEQYF | TGTGCCACCAGCAGAGATAGCGGGGGGCCCCAGACCTACGAGCAGTACTTC
TRBJ2-1 | TRBV10-3 | TRBD2 | NA | CAIRGLAGGPRNEQFF | TGTGCCATCAGGGGACTAGCGGGGGGGCCAAGGAATGAGCAGTTCTTC